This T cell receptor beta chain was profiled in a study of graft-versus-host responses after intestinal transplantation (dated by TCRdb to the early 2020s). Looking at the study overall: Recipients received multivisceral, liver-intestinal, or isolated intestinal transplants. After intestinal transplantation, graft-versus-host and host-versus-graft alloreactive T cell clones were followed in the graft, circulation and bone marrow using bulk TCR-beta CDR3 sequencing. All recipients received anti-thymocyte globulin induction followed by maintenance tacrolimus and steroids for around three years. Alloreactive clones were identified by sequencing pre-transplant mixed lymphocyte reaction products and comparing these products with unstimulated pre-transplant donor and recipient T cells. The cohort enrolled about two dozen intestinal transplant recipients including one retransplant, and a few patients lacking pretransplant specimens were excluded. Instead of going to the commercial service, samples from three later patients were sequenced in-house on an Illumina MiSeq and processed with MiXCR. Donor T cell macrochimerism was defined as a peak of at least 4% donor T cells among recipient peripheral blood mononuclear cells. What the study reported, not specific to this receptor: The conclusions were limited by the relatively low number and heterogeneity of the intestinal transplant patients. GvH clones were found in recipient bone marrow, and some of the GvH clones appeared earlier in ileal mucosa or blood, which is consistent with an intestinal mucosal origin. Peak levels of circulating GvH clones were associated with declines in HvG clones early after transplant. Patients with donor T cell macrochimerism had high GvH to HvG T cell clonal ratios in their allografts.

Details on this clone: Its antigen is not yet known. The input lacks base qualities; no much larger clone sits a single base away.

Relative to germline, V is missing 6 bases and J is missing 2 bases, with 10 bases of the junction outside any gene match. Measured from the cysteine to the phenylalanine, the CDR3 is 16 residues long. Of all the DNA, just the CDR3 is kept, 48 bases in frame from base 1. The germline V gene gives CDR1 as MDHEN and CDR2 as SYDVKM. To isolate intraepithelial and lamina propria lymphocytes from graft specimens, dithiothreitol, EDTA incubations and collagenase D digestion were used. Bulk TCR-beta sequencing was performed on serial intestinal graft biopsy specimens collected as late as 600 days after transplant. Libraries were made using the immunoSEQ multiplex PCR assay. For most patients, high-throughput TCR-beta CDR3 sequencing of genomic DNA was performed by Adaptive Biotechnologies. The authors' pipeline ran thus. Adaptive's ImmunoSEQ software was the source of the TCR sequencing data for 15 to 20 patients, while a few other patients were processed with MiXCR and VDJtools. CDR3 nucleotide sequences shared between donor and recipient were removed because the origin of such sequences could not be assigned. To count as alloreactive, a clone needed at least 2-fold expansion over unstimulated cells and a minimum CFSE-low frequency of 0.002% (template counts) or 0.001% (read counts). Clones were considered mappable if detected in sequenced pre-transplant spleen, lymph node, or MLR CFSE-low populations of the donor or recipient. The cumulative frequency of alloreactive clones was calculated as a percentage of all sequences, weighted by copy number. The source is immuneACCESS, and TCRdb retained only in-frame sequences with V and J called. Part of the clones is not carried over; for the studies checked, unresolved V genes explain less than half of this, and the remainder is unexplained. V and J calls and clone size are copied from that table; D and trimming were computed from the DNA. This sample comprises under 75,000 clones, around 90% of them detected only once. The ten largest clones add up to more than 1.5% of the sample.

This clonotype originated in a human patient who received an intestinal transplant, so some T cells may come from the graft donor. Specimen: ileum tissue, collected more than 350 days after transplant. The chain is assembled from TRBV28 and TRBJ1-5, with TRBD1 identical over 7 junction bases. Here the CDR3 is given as CASRTKGGLGNQPQHF. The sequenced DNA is TGTGCCAGCAGAACCAAAGGGGGCCTGGGCAATCAGCCCCAGCATTTT.